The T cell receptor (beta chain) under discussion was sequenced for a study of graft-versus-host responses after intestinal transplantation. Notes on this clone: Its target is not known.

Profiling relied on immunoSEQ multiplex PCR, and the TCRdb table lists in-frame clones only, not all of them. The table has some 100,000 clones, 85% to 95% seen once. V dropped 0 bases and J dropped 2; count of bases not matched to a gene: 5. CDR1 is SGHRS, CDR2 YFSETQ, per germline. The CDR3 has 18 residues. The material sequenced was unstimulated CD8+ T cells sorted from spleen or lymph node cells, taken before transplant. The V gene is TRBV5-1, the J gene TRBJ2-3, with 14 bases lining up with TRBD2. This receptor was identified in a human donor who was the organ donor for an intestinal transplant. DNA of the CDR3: TGCGCCAGCAGCTTGGTGGGACTAGCGGGGGCTAACACAGATACGCAGTATTTT. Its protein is CASSLVGLAGANTDTQYF.